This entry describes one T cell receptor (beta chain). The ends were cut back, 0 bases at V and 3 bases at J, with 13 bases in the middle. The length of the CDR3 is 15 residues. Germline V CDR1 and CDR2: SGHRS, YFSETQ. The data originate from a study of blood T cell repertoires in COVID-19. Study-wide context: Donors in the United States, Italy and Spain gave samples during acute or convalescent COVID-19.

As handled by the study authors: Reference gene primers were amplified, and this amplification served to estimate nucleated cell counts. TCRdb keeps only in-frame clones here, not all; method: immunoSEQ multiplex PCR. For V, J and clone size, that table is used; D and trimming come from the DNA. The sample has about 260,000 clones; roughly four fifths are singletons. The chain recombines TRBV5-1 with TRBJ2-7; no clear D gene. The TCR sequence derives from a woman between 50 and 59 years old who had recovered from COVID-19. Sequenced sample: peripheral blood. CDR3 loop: CASSLAAGTHYEQYF. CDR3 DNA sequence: TGCGCCAGCAGCTTGGCGGCAGGAACTCACTACGAGCAGTACTTC.